In its sample, the clone carrying this T cell receptor beta chain was seen a few times. The antigen remains undetermined. This entry belongs to a study of T-cell reconstitution after alpha-beta-depleted transplantation in children. The study, taken as a whole, reports: The origin of alpha-beta T cells about two months after transplant was reportedly several hundred expanded graft clones. Diversity and T-cell counts at one year after transplant derived mostly from new T cells.

V was shortened by 6 bases and J by 9 bases, with 18 bases between the two germline ends. This CDR3 is 14 amino acids long. Looked up from germline, CDR1 is LGHNA and CDR2 is YNFKEQ. TCRbeta library construction was performed incorporating unique molecular identifiers. In TCRdb, the PCR reads were re-called with MiXCR into one record per CDR3 protein. The table records just over 950,000 distinct CDR3 sequences, less than 30% of them present only once. Here the sequenced sample was PBMCs, mostly from graft donor cells, taken 360 days after TCRalphabeta/CD19-depleted stem cell transplant. The J gene is TRBJ2-1, the V gene TRBV4-2; D may be TRBD1 (6 bases). The clonotype originates from a boy less than two years old who had a stem cell transplant for SCID, so the T cells may come from the graft donor. The CDR3 sequence: CASSRGSDQPEQFF. CDR3 sequence (DNA): TGTGCCAGCAGTAGGGGGAGCGACCAGCCTGAGCAGTTCTTC.